The 15 T cell receptor beta chains below were found in one sample sequenced in a study of CD8 T cells in Susac syndrome. Random hexamers were used to reverse transcribe an amount of roughly 0.5 to 1 ug RNA. TCRdb itself ran the immunoSEQ multiplex PCR reads through MiXCR, one entry per CDR3 protein. The data contain about 130,000 distinct CDR3 sequences, 93% of them singletons. The sequenced material came from CD8+ T cells from PBMCs. These receptors all stem from a human donor with multiple sclerosis.

This rearrangement joins TRBV29-1 to TRBJ2-1, with D unresolved. The CDR3 spans 10 residues. The V and J ends lost 3 bases and 9 bases respectively, with 6 bases between them. Germline V gene lookup returns CDR1 SQVTM and CDR2 ANQGSEA. The CDR3 coding sequence is TGCAGCGTTGATTGGGGTGAGCAGTTCTTC. Amino acid sequence: CSVDWGEQFF.

The genes are TRBV20-1 and TRBJ2-7; D not certain. The CDR3 spans 13 residues. CDR1 is DFQATT and CDR2 is SNEGSKA in the germline V gene (reference sequence). Trimming cost V 4 bases and J 1 base, with 11 bases left between them. This chain's CDR3 is CSANSALSYEQYV. As DNA, the CDR3 is TGCAGTGCTAATTCGGCACTATCCTACGAGCAGTACGTC.

CDR3 DNA sequence: TGCAGCGTGGGGGGGGGTAGGGAGCGATTGGGACAAGAGACCCAGTACTTC. Translating gives CSVGGGRERLGQETQYF. V and J are TRBV29-1 and TRBJ2-5, with 7 bases fitting TRBD2. Per germline, CDR1 SQVTM and CDR2 ANQGSEA. Unmatched junction bases numbered 18, after V lost 6 bases and J lost 2 bases. The CDR3 is 17 amino acids.

The DNA for the CDR3 is TGCGCCAGCAGCTTGGAACAGGGGGCCAACGTCCTGACTTTC. This translates into CASSLEQGANVLTF. The chain links TRBV5-1 to TRBJ2-6, with D uncertain. V was pared by 0 bases and J by 4 bases, with 5 bases between. Germline CDR1 SGHRS, CDR2 YFSETQ. The CDR3 extends over 14 amino acids.

CDR3 coding DNA: TGCGCCAGCAGCTTGGCCTCCGTTAGCTCCTACGAGCAGTACTTC. This codes for CASSLASVSSYEQYF. The chain employs TRBV5-1 and TRBJ2-7; D remains ambiguous. Germline V gene data show CDR1 as SGHRS and CDR2 as YFSETQ. The CDR3 consists of 15 residues. V was cut by 0 bases and J by 0 bases, with 10 bases left in between.

V gene TRBV29-1 combines with J gene TRBJ1-2, with D unclear. Trimming pared 0 bases from V and 6 bases from J, leaving 8 bases between. The CDR3 sequence is 12 residues long. Germline V lookup: CDR1 SQVTM, CDR2 ANQGSEA. The CDR3 here is CSVEEGSDGYTF. The CDR3 DNA reads TGCAGCGTTGAAGAAGGAAGCGATGGCTACACCTTC.

The chain has TRBV6-5 and TRBJ2-1; TRBD1 agrees at 7 bases. The CDR3 length is 14 residues. The trim removed 2 bases at V and 3 bases at J, leaving 1 base unmatched. The V gene's germline CDR1 is MNHEY and CDR2 SVGAGI. CDR3 residues: CASSYGTDYNEQFF. CDR3 DNA sequence: TGTGCCAGCAGTTACGGGACAGACTACAATGAGCAGTTCTTC.

In this sample, this clonotype turned up once. The rearrangement uses TRBV19 and TRBJ1-2; TRBD1 aligns across 9 bases. The CDR3 totals 14 residues. CDR1 and CDR2 from the germline V gene are LNHDA and SQIVND (reference sequence). Germline trimming cut 9 bases from V and 4 bases from J; bases unmatched to any gene: 9. The CDR3 region is CASTPGTGTYGYTF. CDR3 nucleotides: TGTGCCAGCACCCCCGGGACAGGGACCTATGGCTACACCTTC.

The chain is built from TRBV7-3 and TRBJ2-3; D not resolved. The V end lost 5 bases, the J end lost 1 base, and 13 bases lay between the germline ends. CDR3 length equals 15 residues. The germline V gene encodes CDR1 SGHTA and CDR2 FQGTGA. The CDR3 DNA reads as TGTGCCAGCAGCCGCGCCGAGGTGGGCACAGATACGCAGTATTTT. Protein product: CASSRAEVGTDTQYF.

The rearrangement joins TRBV20-1 to TRBJ1-6; D unresolved. CDR3 length equals 19 residues. Germline loops: CDR1 DFQATT, CDR2 SNEGSKA (reference sequence). Deletions cut 0 bases from V and 0 bases from J, with 18 bases between. CDR3 coding DNA: TGCAGTGCTAGAGATCGGAACCCATCGGTGAGCTCCTATAATTCACCCCTCCACTTT. Encoded protein: CSARDRNPSVSSYNSPLHF.

The chain employs TRBV5-1 and TRBJ2-2; no clear D. The CDR3 loop spans 17 amino acids. Trimming pared 0 bases from V and 5 bases from J, leaving 17 bases between. Per the germline V gene, CDR1 is SGHRS and CDR2 is YFSETQ. The CDR3 is CASSLDLDDSLTGELFF. DNA for the CDR3: TGCGCCAGCAGCTTGGATCTGGACGATAGTTTAACCGGGGAGCTGTTTTTT.

The chain uses TRBV7-9 and TRBJ1-5; D is unresolved. Trimming took off 8 bases at V and 2 bases at J, with 13 bases between the two ends. The germline gives CDR1 SEHNR, CDR2 FQNEAQ (reference sequence). The CDR3 is made up of 14 amino acids. The CDR3 reads CASSRGGGNQPQHF. CDR3 sequence (DNA): TGTGCCAGCTCCAGAGGCGGAGGCAATCAGCCCCAGCATTTT.

V usage is TRBV6-2 or TRBV6-3 and J usage is TRBJ1-5; D gene ambiguous. This CDR3 has 14 residues. Deletions cut 8 bases from V and 2 bases from J, with 13 bases between. Germline CDR1 and CDR2: MNHEY and SVGEGT. The CDR3: CASRILGGNQPQHF. In DNA, the CDR3 is TGTGCCAGCCGGATCTTGGGTGGCAATCAGCCCCAGCATTTT.

The CDR3 coding sequence is TGTGCCAGCAGTTTAGTTATGGTCGATGAGCAGTTCTTC. Protein: CASSLVMVDEQFF. The gene calls are TRBV12-3 or TRBV12-4 and TRBJ2-1; D gene unclear. This CDR3 is built from 13 residues. Trimming shortened V by 1 base and J by 8 bases, and 9 bases separated the two germline ends.

The chain employs TRBV12-3 or TRBV12-4 and TRBJ2-7; TRBD1 matches 11 bases. CDR3 length: 15 residues. The trim removed 10 bases at V and 2 bases at J, leaving 10 bases unmatched. CDR3 DNA sequence: TGTGCCACCCCAGATGGGACAGGGGGAACCTACGAGCAGTACTTC. This gives the protein CATPDGTGGTYEQYF.